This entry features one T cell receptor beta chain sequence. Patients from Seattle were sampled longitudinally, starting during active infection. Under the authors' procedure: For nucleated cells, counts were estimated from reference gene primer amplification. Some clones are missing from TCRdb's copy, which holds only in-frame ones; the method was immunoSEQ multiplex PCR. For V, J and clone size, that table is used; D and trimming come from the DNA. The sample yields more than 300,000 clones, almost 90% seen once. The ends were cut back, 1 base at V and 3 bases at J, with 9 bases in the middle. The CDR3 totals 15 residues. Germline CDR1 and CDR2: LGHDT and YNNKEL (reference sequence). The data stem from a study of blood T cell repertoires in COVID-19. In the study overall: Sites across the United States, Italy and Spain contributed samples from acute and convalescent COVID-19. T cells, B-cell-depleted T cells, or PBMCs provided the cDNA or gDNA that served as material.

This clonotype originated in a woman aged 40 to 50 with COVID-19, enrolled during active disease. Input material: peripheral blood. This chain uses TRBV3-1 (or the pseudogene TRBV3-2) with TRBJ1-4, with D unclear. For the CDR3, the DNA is TGTGCCAGCAGCCAAGCGGGGTTTCCTAATGAAAAACTGTTTTTT. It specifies CASSQAGFPNEKLFF.